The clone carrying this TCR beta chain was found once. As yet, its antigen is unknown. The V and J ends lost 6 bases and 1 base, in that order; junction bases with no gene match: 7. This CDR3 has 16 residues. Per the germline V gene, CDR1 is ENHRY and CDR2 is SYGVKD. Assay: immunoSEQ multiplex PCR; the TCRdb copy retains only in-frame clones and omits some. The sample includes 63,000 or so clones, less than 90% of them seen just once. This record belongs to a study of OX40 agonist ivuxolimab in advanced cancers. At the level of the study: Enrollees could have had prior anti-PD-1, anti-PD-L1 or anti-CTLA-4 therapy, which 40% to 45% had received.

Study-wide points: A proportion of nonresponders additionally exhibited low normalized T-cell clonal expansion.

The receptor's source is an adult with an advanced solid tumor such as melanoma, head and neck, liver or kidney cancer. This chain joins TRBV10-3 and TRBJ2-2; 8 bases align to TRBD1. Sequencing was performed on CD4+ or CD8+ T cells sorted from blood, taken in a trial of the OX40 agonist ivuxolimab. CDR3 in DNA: TGTGCCATCAGGGACCGAGACAGGGGGAACACCGGGGAGCTGTTTTTT. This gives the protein CAIRDRDRGNTGELFF.